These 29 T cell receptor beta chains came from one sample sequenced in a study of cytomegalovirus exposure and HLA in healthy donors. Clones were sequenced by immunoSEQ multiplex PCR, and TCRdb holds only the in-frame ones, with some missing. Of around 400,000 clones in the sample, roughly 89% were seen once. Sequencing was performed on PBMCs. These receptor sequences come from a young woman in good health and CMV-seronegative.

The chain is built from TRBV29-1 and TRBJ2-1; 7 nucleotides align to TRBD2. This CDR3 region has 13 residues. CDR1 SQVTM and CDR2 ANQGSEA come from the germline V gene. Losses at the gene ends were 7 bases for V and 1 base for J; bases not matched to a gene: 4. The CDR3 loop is CSAGGGSYNEQFF. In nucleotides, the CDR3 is TGCAGCGCTGGGGGGGGGTCCTACAATGAGCAGTTCTTC.

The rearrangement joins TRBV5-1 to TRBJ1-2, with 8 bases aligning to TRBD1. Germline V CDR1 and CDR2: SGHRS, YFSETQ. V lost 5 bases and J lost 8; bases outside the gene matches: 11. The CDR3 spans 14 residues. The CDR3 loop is CASRDGQGLGGYTF. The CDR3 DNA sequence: TGCGCCAGCAGGGACGGACAGGGCCTCGGGGGCTACACCTTC.

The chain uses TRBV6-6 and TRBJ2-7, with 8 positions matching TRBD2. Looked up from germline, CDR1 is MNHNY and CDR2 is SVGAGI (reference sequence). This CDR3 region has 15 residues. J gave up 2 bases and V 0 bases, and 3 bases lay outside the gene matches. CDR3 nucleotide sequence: TGTGCCAGCAGTTACTCGGAACTAGCGGCCTACGAGCAGTACTTC. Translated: CASSYSELAAYEQYF.

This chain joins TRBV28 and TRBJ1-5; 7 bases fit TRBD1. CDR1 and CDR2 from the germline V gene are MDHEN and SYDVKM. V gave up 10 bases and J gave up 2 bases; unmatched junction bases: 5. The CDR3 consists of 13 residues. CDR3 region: CATKTGRNQPQHF. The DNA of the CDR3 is TGTGCCACAAAGACAGGGCGCAATCAGCCCCAGCATTTT.

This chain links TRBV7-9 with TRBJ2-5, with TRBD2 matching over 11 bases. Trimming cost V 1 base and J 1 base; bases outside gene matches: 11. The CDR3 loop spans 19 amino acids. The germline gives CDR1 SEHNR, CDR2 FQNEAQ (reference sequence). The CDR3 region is CASSLGGTGTSGPQETQYF. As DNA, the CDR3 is TGTGCCAGCAGCTTAGGAGGAACCGGGACTAGCGGCCCCCAAGAGACCCAGTACTTC.

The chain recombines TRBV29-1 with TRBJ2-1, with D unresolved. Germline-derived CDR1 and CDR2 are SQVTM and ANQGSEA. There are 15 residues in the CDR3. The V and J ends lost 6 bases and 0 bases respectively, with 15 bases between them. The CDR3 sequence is CSVSKLLSSYNEQFF. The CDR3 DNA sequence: TGCAGCGTCTCGAAGCTCCTGAGCTCCTACAATGAGCAGTTCTTC.

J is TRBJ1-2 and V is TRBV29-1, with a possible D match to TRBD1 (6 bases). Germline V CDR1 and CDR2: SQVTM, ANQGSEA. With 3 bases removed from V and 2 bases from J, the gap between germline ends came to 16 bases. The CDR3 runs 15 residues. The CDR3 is CSVDDVAGENYGYTF. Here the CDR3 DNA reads TGCAGCGTTGATGATGTGGCAGGGGAGAACTATGGCTACACCTTC.

The CDR3 coding sequence is TGCGCCAGCAGCTTCGAACAGGGGACAGATACGCAGTATTTT. This codes for CASSFEQGTDTQYF. The chain couples TRBV5-1 to TRBJ2-3, with 7 bases fitting TRBD1. The V gene end was trimmed by 2 bases and the J gene end by 3 bases; junction bases not matched to a gene: 3. Germline V gene sequence: CDR1 SGHRS, CDR2 YFSETQ. The CDR3 has 14 residues.

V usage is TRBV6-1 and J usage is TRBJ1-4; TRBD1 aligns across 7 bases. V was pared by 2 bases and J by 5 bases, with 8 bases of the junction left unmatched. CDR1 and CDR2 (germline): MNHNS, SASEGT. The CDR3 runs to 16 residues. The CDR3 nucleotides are TGTGCCAGCAGTGAAACAGGGGTTAAGGGGAATGAAAAACTGTTTTTT. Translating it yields CASSETGVKGNEKLFF.

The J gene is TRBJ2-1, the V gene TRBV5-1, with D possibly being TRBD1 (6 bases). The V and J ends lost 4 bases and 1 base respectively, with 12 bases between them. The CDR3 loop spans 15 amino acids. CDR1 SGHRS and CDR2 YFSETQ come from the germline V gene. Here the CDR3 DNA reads TGCGCCAGCAGCCCCAAACAGGGTTCCTACAATGAGCAGTTCTTC. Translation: CASSPKQGSYNEQFF.

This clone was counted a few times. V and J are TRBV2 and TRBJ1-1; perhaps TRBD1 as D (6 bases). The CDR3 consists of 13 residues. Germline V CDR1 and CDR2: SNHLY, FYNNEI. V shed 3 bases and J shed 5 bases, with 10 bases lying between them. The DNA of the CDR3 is TGTGCCAGCAGTGAGGGGGCAGGGACTGAAGCTTTCTTT. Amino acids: CASSEGAGTEAFF.

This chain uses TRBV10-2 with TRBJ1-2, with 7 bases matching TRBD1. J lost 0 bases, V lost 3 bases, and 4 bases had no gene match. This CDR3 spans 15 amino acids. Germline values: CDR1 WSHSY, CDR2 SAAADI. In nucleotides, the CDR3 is TGCGCCAGCAGTGACCCACAGGGGACTAACTATGGCTACACCTTC. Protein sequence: CASSDPQGTNYGYTF.

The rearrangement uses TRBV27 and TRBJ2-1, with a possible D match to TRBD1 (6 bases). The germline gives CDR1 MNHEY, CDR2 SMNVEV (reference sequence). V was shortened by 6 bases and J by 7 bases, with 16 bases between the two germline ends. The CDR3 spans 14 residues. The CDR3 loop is CASRPGVSGNEQFF. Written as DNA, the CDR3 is TGTGCCAGCAGACCAGGGGTGTCGGGGAATGAGCAGTTCTTC.

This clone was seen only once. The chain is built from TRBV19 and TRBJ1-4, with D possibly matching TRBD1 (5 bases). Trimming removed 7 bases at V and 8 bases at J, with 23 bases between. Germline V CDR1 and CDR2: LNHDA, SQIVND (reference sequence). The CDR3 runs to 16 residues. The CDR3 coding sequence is TGTGCCAGTACCCTCATCGGGGGATCTAGCGGGGAAAAACTGTTTTTT. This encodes CASTLIGGSSGEKLFF.

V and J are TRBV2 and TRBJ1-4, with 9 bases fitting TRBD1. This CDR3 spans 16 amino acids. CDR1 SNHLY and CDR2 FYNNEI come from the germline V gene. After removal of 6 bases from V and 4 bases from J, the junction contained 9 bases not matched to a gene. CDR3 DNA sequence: TGTGCCAGCAGGGTCCCGGGACAGGGAAATAATGAAAAACTGTTTTTT. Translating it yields CASRVPGQGNNEKLFF. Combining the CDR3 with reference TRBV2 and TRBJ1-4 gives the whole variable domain EPEVTQTPSHQVTQMGQEVILRCVPISNHLYFYWYRQILGQKVEFLVSFYNNEISEKSEIFDDQFSVERPDGSNFTLKIRSTKLEDSAMYFCASRVPGQGNNEKLFFGSGTQLSVL.

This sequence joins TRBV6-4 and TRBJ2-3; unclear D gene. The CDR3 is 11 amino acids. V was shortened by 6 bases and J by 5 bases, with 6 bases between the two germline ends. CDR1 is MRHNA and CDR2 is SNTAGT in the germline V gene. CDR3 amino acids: CASSLGDTQYF. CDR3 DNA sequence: TGTGCCAGCAGCCTCGGAGATACGCAGTATTTT.

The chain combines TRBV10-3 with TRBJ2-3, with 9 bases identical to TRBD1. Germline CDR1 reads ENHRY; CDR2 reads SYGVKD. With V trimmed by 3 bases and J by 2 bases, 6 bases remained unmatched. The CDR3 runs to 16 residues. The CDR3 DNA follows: TGTGCCATCAGTGACGGGACAGGGCTAACCACAGATACGCAGTATTTT. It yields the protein CAISDGTGLTTDTQYF.

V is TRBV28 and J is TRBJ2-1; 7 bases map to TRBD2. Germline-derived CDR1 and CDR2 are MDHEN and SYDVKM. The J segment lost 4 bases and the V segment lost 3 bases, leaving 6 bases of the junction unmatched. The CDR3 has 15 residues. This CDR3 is CASSLWSGVYNEQFF. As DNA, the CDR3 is TGTGCCAGCAGTTTGTGGAGCGGGGTATACAATGAGCAGTTCTTC.

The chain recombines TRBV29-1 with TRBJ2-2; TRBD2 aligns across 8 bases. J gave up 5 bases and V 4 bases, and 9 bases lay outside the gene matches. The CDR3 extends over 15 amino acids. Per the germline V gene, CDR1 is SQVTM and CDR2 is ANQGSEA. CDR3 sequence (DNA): TGCAGCGTTGGTGGGGCGGGAGGAGTAACCGGGGAGCTGTTTTTT. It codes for CSVGGAGGVTGELFF.

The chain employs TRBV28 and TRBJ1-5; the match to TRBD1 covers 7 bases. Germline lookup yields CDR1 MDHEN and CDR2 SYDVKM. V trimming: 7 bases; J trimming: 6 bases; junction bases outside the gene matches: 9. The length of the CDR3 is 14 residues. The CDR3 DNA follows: TGTGCCAGCAACCGGCGACAGGGTGGTCAGCCCCAGCATTTT. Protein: CASNRRQGGQPQHF.

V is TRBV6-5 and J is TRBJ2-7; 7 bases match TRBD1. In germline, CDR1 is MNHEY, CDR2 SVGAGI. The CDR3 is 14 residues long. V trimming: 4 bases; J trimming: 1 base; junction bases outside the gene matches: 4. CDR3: CASSSWGQSYEQYF. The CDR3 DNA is TGTGCCAGCAGTTCCTGGGGACAGTCCTACGAGCAGTACTTC.

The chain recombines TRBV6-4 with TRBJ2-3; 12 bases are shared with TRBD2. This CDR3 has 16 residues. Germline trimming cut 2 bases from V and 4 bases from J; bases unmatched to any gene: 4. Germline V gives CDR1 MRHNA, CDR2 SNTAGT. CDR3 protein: CASSDALAGGPDTQYF. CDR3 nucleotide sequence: TGTGCCAGCAGTGACGCTCTAGCGGGGGGGCCAGATACGCAGTATTTT.

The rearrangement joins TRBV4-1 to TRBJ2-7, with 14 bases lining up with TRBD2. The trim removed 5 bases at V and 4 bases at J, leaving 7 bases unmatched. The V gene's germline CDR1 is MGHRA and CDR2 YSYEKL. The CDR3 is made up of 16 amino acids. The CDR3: CASSRGLAGEIYEQYF. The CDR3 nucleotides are TGCGCCAGCAGCAGGGGACTAGCGGGAGAAATTTACGAGCAGTACTTC.

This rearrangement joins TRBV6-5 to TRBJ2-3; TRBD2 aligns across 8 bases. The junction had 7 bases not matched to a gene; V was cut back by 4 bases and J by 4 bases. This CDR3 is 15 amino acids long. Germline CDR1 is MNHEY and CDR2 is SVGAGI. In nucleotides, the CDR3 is TGTGCCAGCAGTTGGAGGGCGGGAGGCCCAGATACGCAGTATTTT. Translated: CASSWRAGGPDTQYF.

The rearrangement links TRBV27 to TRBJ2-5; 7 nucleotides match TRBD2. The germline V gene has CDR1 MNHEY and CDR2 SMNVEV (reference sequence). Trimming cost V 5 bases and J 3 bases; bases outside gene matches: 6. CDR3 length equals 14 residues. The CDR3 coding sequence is TGTGCCAGCAGTCCCCTTGGGGGGGAAGAGACCCAGTACTTC. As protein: CASSPLGGEETQYF.

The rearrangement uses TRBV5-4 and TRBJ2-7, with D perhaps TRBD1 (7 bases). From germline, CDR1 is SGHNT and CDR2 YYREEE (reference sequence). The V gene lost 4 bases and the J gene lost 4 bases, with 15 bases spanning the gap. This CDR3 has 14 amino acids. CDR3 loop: CASSRTGRGYEQYF. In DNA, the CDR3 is TGTGCCAGCAGCAGGACAGGTCGGGGGTACGAGCAGTACTTC.

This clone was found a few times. The CDR3 loop is CASSEAWAGNTEAFF. Written as DNA, the CDR3 is TGTGCCAGCAGTGAAGCTTGGGCGGGGAACACTGAAGCTTTCTTT. The rearrangement joins TRBV6-1 to TRBJ1-1; D not resolved. Germline V gene data show CDR1 as MNHNS and CDR2 as SASEGT. There are 15 residues in the CDR3. Deletions cut 0 bases from V and 1 base from J, with 9 bases between.

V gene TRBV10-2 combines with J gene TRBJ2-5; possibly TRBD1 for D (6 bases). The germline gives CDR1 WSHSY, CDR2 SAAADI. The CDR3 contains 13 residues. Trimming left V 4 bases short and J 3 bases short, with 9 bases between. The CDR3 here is CASSVRGKETQYF. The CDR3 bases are TGCGCCAGCAGTGTAAGGGGGAAAGAGACCCAGTACTTC.

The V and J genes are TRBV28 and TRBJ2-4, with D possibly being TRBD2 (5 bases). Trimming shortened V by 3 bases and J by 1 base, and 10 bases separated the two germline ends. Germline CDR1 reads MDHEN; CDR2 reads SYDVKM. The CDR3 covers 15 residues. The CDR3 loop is CASSLQEAAKNIQYF. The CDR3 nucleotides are TGTGCCAGCAGTTTGCAGGAGGCGGCCAAAAACATTCAGTACTTC.